This T cell receptor (beta chain) stems from a study of cytomegalovirus exposure and HLA in healthy donors. Study in general: Some 180 million T cells yielded some 120 million unique TCR beta sequences in earlier analysis.

General study findings and limits: Later analysis revealed greater clonal expansion in HLA-associated TCR beta chains than in equally common others. Specific recognition of CMV antigens was confirmed in vitro for a few chains (all CMV-associated).

A remark on this clone: No antigen is known for it.

PCR employed 60 Vbeta and 13 Jbeta primers. Data came from immunoSEQ multiplex PCR; TCRdb stores just in-frame clones and leaves some out. The sample lists around 180,000 clones, about 80% occurring once. The ends lost 4 bases at V and 5 bases at J; junction bases unmatched: 6. This CDR3 has 15 amino acids. The germline V gene has CDR1 LNHDA and CDR2 SQIVND (reference sequence). The clonotype was recovered from a man between 18 and 35 years old in good health and CMV-seronegative. V is TRBV19 and J is TRBJ2-1; 9 positions match TRBD2. The sequencing input was PBMCs. CDR3 amino acids: CASSSWASGDNEQFF. The CDR3 DNA sequence: TGTGCCAGTAGTAGTTGGGCTAGCGGGGACAATGAGCAGTTCTTC.